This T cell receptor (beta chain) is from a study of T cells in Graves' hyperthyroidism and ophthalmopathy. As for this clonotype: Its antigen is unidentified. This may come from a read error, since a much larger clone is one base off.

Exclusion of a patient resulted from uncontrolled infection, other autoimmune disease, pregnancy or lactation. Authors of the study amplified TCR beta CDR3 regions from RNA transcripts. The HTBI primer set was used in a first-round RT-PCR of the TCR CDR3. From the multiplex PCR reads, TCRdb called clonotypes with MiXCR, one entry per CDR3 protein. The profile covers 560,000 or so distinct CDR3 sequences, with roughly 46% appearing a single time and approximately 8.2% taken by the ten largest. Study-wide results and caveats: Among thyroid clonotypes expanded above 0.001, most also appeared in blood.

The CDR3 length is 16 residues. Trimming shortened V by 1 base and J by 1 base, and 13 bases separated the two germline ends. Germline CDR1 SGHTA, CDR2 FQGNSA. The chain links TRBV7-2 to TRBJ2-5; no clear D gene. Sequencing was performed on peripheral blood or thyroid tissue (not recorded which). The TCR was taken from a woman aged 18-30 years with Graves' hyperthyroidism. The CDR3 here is CASSLDRHTAQETQYF. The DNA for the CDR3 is TGTGCCAGCAGCTTAGATCGGCACACAGCCCAAGAGACCCAGTACTTC.